This T cell receptor (beta chain) was sequenced for a study of T cells after yellow fever vaccination. General study results and limits: The study found a weaker secondary response that peaked faster, day 5 versus 15. Among all clonotypes, a small share was observed in both CD4 and CD8 compartments. Re-detected after boosting: most primary clones, about 95% of CD4 and roughly 88% of CD8.

Researchers made TCR cDNA using 5'RACE template switching, and this step added a universal primer site and UMIs. TCRdb passed the 5' RACE reads through MiXCR, listing each CDR3 protein once. The table includes 310,000 or so distinct CDR3 sequences, around 6.8% detected once. The CDR3 length is 10 residues. With V trimmed by 6 bases and J by 15 bases, 4 bases remained unmatched. On this clonotype itself: Its antigen is not known.

V is TRBV12-3 or TRBV12-4 and J is TRBJ2-2, with 7 bases aligning to TRBD2. The sequence was collected from a man younger than 35 who received the YFV17D yellow fever vaccine. Sequences were derived from PBMCs, sampled about 49 days after the first yellow fever vaccination. This chain's CDR3 is CASRPGRMFF. CDR3 nucleotide sequence: TGTGCCAGCAGGCCCGGGAGGATGTTTTTT.